This T cell receptor beta chain originates from a study of metastatic and nonmetastatic thyroid tumors. This clone has only a few counts. Every patient was untreated before thyroid surgery. V dropped 7 bases and J dropped 0 bases, with 10 bases sitting between them. Germline CDR1 LNHDA, CDR2 SQIVND (reference sequence). This CDR3 has 14 residues. TCRdb used MiXCR to call clones anew from the PCR reads. This sample has 13,000 or so clones, with 20% to 25% found just once. Sequencing input: blood. The rearrangement joins TRBV19 to TRBJ1-3, with D unclear. The receptor was isolated from a male donor with papillary thyroid cancer or a benign thyroid nodule (not recorded which). Some clones in this sample may be carry-over from other donors' samples. The CDR3 sequence is CASTPDRSGNTIYF. CDR3 nucleotides: TGTGCCAGTACTCCTGACCGCTCTGGAAACACCATATATTTT. Combining the CDR3 with reference TRBV19 and TRBJ1-3 gives the whole variable domain DGGITQSPKYLFRKEGQNVTLSCEQNLNHDAMYWYRQDPGQGLRLIYYSQIVNDFQKGDIAEGYSVSREKKESFPLTVTSAQKNPTAFYLCASTPDRSGNTIYFGEGSWLTVV.